A selection of T cell receptor beta chains follows, all from one sample in a study of Ad26.COV2.S vaccination and SARS-CoV-2 variants. Sequencing was performed with immunoSEQ multiplex PCR; in TCRdb, only in-frame clones are kept and a portion is missing. The sample holds about 330,000 clones, roughly 90% seen once. The sequencing used peripheral blood, collected in a trial of Ad26.COV2.S vaccine versus placebo. These receptors all come from a person between 18 and 59 years old who received the Ad26.COV2.S COVID-19 vaccine or a placebo. Each CDR3 is given without its conserved first and last residue. Fields, in order: V gene, J gene, CDR3 protein.

>TRBV7-9|TRBJ1-2
ASSSDRLIYGYT
>TRBV15|TRBJ1-2
ATSRDGGLSNYGYT
>TRBV7-8|TRBJ2-3
ASSQGTDTQY
>TRBV14|TRBJ1-5
ASSQSNQPQH
>TRBV11-3|TRBJ2-2
ASSPWTSGTTLHNTGELF
>TRBV11-3|TRBJ1-1
ASSSRQGDFVAF
>TRBV3-1/TRBV3-2|TRBJ2-3
ASSQVDRGDTQY
>TRBV29-1|TRBJ1-4
SAAQGTINEKLF
>TRBV10-3|TRBJ2-5
AISAWTGALEGLEWETQY
>TRBV21-1|TRBJ1-1
ASSNSGWNTEAF
>TRBV9|TRBJ2-5
ASSGVGDVVETQY
>TRBV4-3|TRBJ1-1
ASSREWWTANTEAF
>TRBV6-5|TRBJ1-4
ASSYGQSNEKLF
>TRBV5-1|TRBJ1-5
ASSLVGQPNQPQH
>TRBV5-8|TRBJ2-7
ASSSYLDSPYEQY
>TRBV3-1/TRBV3-2|TRBJ2-7
ASSPFENEQY
>TRBV4-3|TRBJ2-7
ASSQDPNVEQY
>TRBV16|TRBJ2-7
ASSSLMEQY
>TRBV7-2|TRBJ1-1
ASSLSSGVGTEAF
>TRBV7-9|TRBJ2-5
ASSPRGGGDGQETQY
>TRBV11-2|TRBJ1-1
ASSHLGGRAF
>TRBV6-2/TRBV6-3|TRBJ2-7
ASSSSGTAFYEQY
>TRBV4-3|TRBJ1-3
ASSQDRGSFAIY
>TRBV6-5|TRBJ1-1
ASSYSVSGEAF
>TRBV13|TRBJ2-1
ASSLRGLAEYNEQF
>TRBV5-4|TRBJ1-2
ASSLAGGDRINGYT
>TRBV11-2|TRBJ1-2
ASSSRDREPYGYT
>TRBV18|TRBJ1-1
ASSPLGQANTEAF
>TRBV15|TRBJ2-5
ATSREDSHQETQY
>TRBV7-3|TRBJ2-2
ASKEVAGVGTGELF
>TRBV18|TRBJ2-1
ASSPDLFGTGQF
>TRBV19|TRBJ2-2
ASSMHSGRANTGELF
>TRBV4-2|TRBJ1-5
ASSQEGDSNQPQH
>TRBV6-5|TRBJ1-4
ASSRDRAGKLF
>TRBV4-1|TRBJ1-5
ASSQVQMGQPQH
>TRBV29-1|TRBJ1-1
SVWTVPERTEAF
>TRBV30|TRBJ1-6
AWQGWNSPLH
>TRBV4-1|TRBJ1-4
ASSQGDISEKLF
>TRBV2|TRBJ1-1
ASSEYRNTEAF
>TRBV7-8|TRBJ1-1
ASSAGIGYTEAF